These 9 T cell receptor beta chains share one sample of origin, sequenced in a study of blood T cell repertoires in COVID-19. Data came from immunoSEQ multiplex PCR; TCRdb stores just in-frame clones and leaves some out. This table has under 150,000 clones, approximately 86% appearing once. The source material was peripheral blood. The receptor set was obtained from a woman aged 45-65 years who had recovered from COVID-19.

V is TRBV29-1 and J is TRBJ1-4; D may be TRBD1 (5 bases). Germline CDR1 SQVTM, CDR2 ANQGSEA. The CDR3 sequence is 13 residues long. Trimming shortened V by 4 bases and J by 4 bases, and 10 bases separated the two germline ends. This chain's CDR3 is CSVGGRYNEKLFF. DNA of the CDR3: TGCAGCGTTGGGGGCAGGTATAATGAAAAACTGTTTTTT. Based on the CDR3 plus reference TRBV29-1 and TRBJ1-4, the full variable domain is SAVISQKPSRDICQRGTSLTIQCQVDSQVTMMFWYRQQPGQSLTLIATANQGSEATYESGFVIDKFPISRPNLTFSTLTVSNMSPEDSSIYLCSVGGRYNEKLFFGSGTQLSVL.

This sequence joins TRBV9 and TRBJ1-6, with D possibly TRBD1 on 6 matching bases. The germline CDR1 and CDR2 sequences are SGDLS and YYNGEE. The CDR3 totals 15 residues. Trimming pared 3 bases from V and 10 bases from J, leaving 17 bases between. The CDR3, as DNA: TGTGCCAGCAGCGAGGGGGAAGGGGGTTGGTCACCCCTCCACTTT. Amino acid sequence: CASSEGEGGWSPLHF.

This clone was found once. CDR3 protein: CSVWDRGSGNTIYF. CDR3 DNA sequence: TGCAGCGTTTGGGACAGGGGCTCTGGAAACACCATATATTTT. The chain combines TRBV29-1 with TRBJ1-3; 10 bases match TRBD1. The CDR3 has 14 residues. The germline V gene has CDR1 SQVTM and CDR2 ANQGSEA. V was clipped by 5 bases and J by 0 bases; unmatched bases: 1.

V is TRBV5-1 and J is TRBJ1-1; a weak D match, TRBD1 (5 bases). V lost 6 bases and J lost 3, with 15 bases in between. Germline-derived CDR1 and CDR2 are SGHRS and YFSETQ. The CDR3 loop spans 14 amino acids. CDR3 in DNA: TGCGCCAGCACTTGGGGCGCGATGTACACTGAAGCTTTCTTT. Translated, it gives CASTWGAMYTEAFF.

In this sample, this clone turned up once. The chain uses TRBV6-5 and TRBJ1-1; possibly TRBD1 for D (6 bases). V was trimmed by 3 bases and J by 5 bases, leaving 10 bases between them. Germline CDR1 MNHEY, CDR2 SVGAGI. This CDR3 spans 13 amino acids. The CDR3 sequence: CASSYQGTTEAFF. The CDR3 DNA sequence: TGTGCCAGCAGTTATCAGGGGACAACTGAAGCTTTCTTT.

This chain connects TRBV7-2 to TRBJ2-7; 7 nucleotides line up with TRBD1. The CDR3 length is 14 residues. Germline lookup yields CDR1 SGHTA and CDR2 FQGNSA. The V gene end was trimmed by 0 bases and the J gene end by 4 bases; junction bases not matched to a gene: 3. The CDR3 coding sequence is TGTGCCAGCAGCTTAGCGGGACAGATTTACGAGCAGTACTTC. Encoded protein: CASSLAGQIYEQYF.

This chain links TRBV21-1 with TRBJ2-1; the DNA was not compared with TRBD1, the D call given in the table. TRBV21-1 is deemed a pseudogene. The length of the CDR3 is 19 residues. In nucleotides, the CDR3 is TGTGCCAGCAGCAACAAACCGGGACAGGGGGCATCCACTTACAATGAGCAGTTCTTC. Encoded protein: CASSNKPGQGASTYNEQFF.

The CDR3 region is CASSRQGLDTEAFF. Written as DNA, the CDR3 is TGTGCCAGCAGCAGACAGGGGTTGGACACTGAAGCTTTCTTT. The V gene is TRBV2, the J gene TRBJ1-1; TRBD1 matches at 8 bases. Per the germline V gene, CDR1 is SNHLY and CDR2 is FYNNEI. The CDR3 has 14 amino acids. Unmatched junction bases numbered 6, after V lost 6 bases and J lost 3 bases. The variable domain in full, completed from reference TRBV2 and TRBJ1-1, reads EPEVTQTPSHQVTQMGQEVILRCVPISNHLYFYWYRQILGQKVEFLVSFYNNEISEKSEIFDDQFSVERPDGSNFTLKIRSTKLEDSAMYFCASSRQGLDTEAFFGQGTRLTVV.

The sample holds one count of this clone. This chain joins TRBV5-6 and TRBJ1-1, with 7 positions matching TRBD1. The CDR3 is 15 residues long. The germline gives CDR1 SGHDT, CDR2 YYEEEE. After removal of 0 bases from V and 5 bases from J, the junction contained 7 bases not matched to a gene. CDR3 loop: CASSLGMAGGTEAFF. The CDR3 region has the DNA TGTGCCAGCAGCTTGGGTATGGCAGGGGGAACTGAAGCTTTCTTT.